A single T cell receptor beta chain is shown here with its context. The CDR3 covers 13 residues. Germline V gene sequence: CDR1 SQVTM, CDR2 ANQGSEA. V was shortened by 3 bases and J by 6 bases, with 14 bases between the two germline ends. The protocol was immunoSEQ multiplex PCR, while the TCRdb copy is restricted to in-frame clones and leaves out a portion. The data contain roughly 250,000 clones, approximately 84% of them singletons. The sample is drawn from a study of blood T cell repertoires in COVID-19. The rearrangement joins TRBV29-1 to TRBJ1-2; D gene ambiguous. The source is a human donor in a cohort sampled during active COVID-19. The source material was peripheral blood. CDR3 region: CSVERLAGNGYTF. CDR3 nucleotide sequence: TGCAGCGTTGAGCGGCTGGCGGGCAATGGCTACACCTTC.